This T cell receptor (beta chain) derives from a study of T cells in Graves' hyperthyroidism and ophthalmopathy. Study overall: Specimen type is peripheral blood, collected at initial diagnosis prior to any treatment. Study-wide points: Also found in blood were most expanded thyroid clonotypes above 0.001.

TCR beta CDR3 region amplification was performed from RNA transcripts. An initial round of RT-PCR targeting the TCR CDR3 relied on the HTBI primer set. TCRdb itself ran the multiplex PCR reads through MiXCR, one entry per CDR3 protein. The profile covers 350,000 or so distinct CDR3 sequences, with around 18% appearing a single time and around a sixth taken by the ten largest. Germline lookup yields CDR1 LGHNT and CDR2 FRNRAP. This CDR3 has 14 amino acids. After removal of 6 bases from V and 7 bases from J, the junction contained 7 bases not matched to a gene. Details on this clonotype: Its target is unknown.

The PBMCs studied were ones that came from roughly 9.1 ml fresh peripheral blood. This rearrangement joins TRBV12-5 to TRBJ1-5; TRBD1 matches 9 bases. The receptor's source is a middle-aged woman with Graves' ophthalmopathy. The source material was blood. The CDR3 sequence: CASGQGQGSQPQHF. CDR3 sequence (DNA): TGTGCTAGTGGCCAGGGACAGGGTAGCCAGCCCCAGCATTTT.